The clone carrying this TCR beta chain was detected once. This entry is derived from a study of T-cell memory formation after mild COVID-19. The overall study: TCR clustering was largely donor specific.

Germline assignment: CDR1 LNHDA and CDR2 SQIVND (reference sequence). The CDR3 covers 15 residues. Trimming took 2 bases from V and 4 from J, leaving 14 bases between them. With constant-segment primers, 5'RACE yielded cDNA libraries of TCR alpha and TCR beta that carried sample barcodes and UMIs. One entry per CDR3 protein results from TCRdb running MiXCR on the 5' RACE reads. The sample lists 400,000 to 550,000 distinct CDR3 sequences, about 23% occurring once. The source is an adult woman who had mild COVID-19 (a few samples of this study predate the infection). Cell type and time point are not known. The chain employs TRBV19 and TRBJ1-1, with TRBD1 as a possible D gene (5 bases). Sequencing was done on a sample of PBMCs or a T cell subset sorted from them (not recorded which). The CDR3 DNA is TGTGCCAGTAGTATAAGGGGACCTTGGCCCACTGAAGCTTTCTTT. Protein: CASSIRGPWPTEAFF.